This T cell receptor beta chain came from a study of graft-versus-host responses after intestinal transplantation. Study details: All recipients got anti-thymocyte globulin induction, then tacrolimus and steroids for 2 to 4 years.

Germline CDR1 and CDR2: MGHDK and SYGVNS. CDR3 length: 14 amino acids. The germline V and J ends were trimmed by 3 bases and 2 bases, with 9 bases remaining between them. Clones were sequenced by immunoSEQ multiplex PCR, and TCRdb holds only the in-frame ones, with some missing. The sample shows around 92,000 clones, roughly 88% of them seen only once. The V gene is TRBV25-1, the J gene TRBJ2-3; the D gene is possibly TRBD1 (6 bases). Specimen: PBMCs, collected 255 days after intestinal transplant. The TCR comes from a human patient who received an intestinal transplant, so some T cells may come from the graft donor. CDR3 nucleotide sequence: TGTGCCAGCAGTGACACAGGGCACACAGATACGCAGTATTTT. Its translation is CASSDTGHTDTQYF. Variable domain in full (rest from reference TRBV25-1 and TRBJ2-3): EADIYQTPRYLVIGTGKKITLECSQTMGHDKMYWYQQDPGMELHLIHYSYGVNSTEKGDLSSESTVSRIRTEHFPLTLESARPSHTSQYLCASSDTGHTDTQYFGPGTRLTVL.